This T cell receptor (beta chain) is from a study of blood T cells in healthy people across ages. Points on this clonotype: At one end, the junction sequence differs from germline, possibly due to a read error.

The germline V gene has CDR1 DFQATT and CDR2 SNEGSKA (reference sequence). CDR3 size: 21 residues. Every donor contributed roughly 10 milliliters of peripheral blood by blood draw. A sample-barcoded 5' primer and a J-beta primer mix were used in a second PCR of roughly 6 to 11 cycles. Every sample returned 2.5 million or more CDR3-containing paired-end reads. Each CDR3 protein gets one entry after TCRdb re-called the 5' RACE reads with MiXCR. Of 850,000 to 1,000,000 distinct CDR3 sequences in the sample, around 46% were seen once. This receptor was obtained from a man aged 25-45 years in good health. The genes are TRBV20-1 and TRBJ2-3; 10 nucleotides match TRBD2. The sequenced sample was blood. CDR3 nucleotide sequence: TGCAGTACTAGGTCGACCTCAGGGGGCATTTCGTCTAGCGGGAGATGGTATACGCAGTATTTT. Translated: CSTRSTSGGISSSGRWYTQYF.